This T cell receptor (beta chain) was sequenced for a study of cytomegalovirus exposure and HLA in healthy donors. The CDR3 extends over 16 amino acids. Whole-study findings and limits: The likely origin of a cluster of highly shared sequence variants was a sequencing artifact. Under in vitro conditions, three CMV-associated chains were confirmed as specific for CMV antigens.

Amplification used 60 Vbeta primers and 13 Jbeta primers. Produced via immunoSEQ multiplex PCR; TCRdb's table is partial and in-frame only. This listing includes about 48,000 clones. In regard to this clone: As yet, its antigen is unknown.

The genes are TRBV21-1 and TRBJ1-6. TRBV21-1 is annotated as a pseudogene. This receptor was identified in a male donor in good health and CMV-seropositive. The sample was PBMCs. The DNA for the CDR3 is TGTGCCAGCAGCAAAGGTGGATGGAGTGGTGATTCACCCCTCCACTTT. It is translated as CASSKGGWSGDSPLHF.